A selection of T cell receptor beta chains follows, all from one sample in a study of cytomegalovirus exposure and HLA in healthy donors. Some clones are missing from TCRdb's copy, which holds only in-frame ones; the method was immunoSEQ multiplex PCR. The repertoire table contains over 100,000 clones. Sequences were obtained from PBMCs. These receptors were obtained from a man under 40 in good health and CMV-seronegative. The CDR3 runs from the conserved cysteine through the conserved F or W. The D gene is left open where the match is weak.

J gene: TRBJ2-5
D gene: TRBD1
V gene: TRBV6-1
CDR3 DNA: TGTGCCAGCAGTGAACTAACAGGGGGCGAGACCCAGTACTTC
CDR3 protein: CASSELTGGETQYF

J gene: TRBJ2-1
D gene: TRBD2
V gene: TRBV11-3
CDR3 DNA: TGTGCCAGCAGCCCGGGGGGCGGTAGCGGGGGCCTCTACAATGAGCAGTTCTTC
CDR3 protein: CASSPGGGSGGLYNEQFF

J gene: TRBJ1-2
D gene: -
V gene: TRBV7-6
CDR3 DNA: TGTGCCAGCAGCTTAGGCACATCTAACTATGGCTACACCTTC
CDR3 protein: CASSLGTSNYGYTF

J gene: TRBJ1-3
D gene: -
V gene: TRBV5-6
CDR3 DNA: TGTGCCAGCAGCCCGGGGGTCCCTGGAAACACCATATATTTT
CDR3 protein: CASSPGVPGNTIYF

J gene: TRBJ1-6
D gene: -
V gene: TRBV9
CDR3 DNA: TGTGCCAGCAGCGTAGCTACAGTCAATTCACCCCTCCACTTT
CDR3 protein: CASSVATVNSPLHF

J gene: TRBJ2-4
D gene: TRBD2
V gene: TRBV11-3
CDR3 DNA: TGTGCCAGCAGCTTAAGCGGGGGCATTCAGTACTTC
CDR3 protein: CASSLSGGIQYF

J gene: TRBJ2-7
D gene: TRBD1
V gene: TRBV29-1
CDR3 DNA: TGCAGCGTTGAGGGGGAGACAGGGGTAAGGCACGAGCAGTACTTC
CDR3 protein: CSVEGETGVRHEQYF

J gene: TRBJ1-2
D gene: TRBD1
V gene: TRBV6-1
CDR3 DNA: TGTGCCAGCAGTGAAGAAATTGGGGACAGGGGGCAAGACTACACCTTC
CDR3 protein: CASSEEIGDRGQDYTF

J gene: TRBJ1-6
D gene: TRBD1
V gene: TRBV18
CDR3 DNA: TGTGCCAGCTCACCATTCGGACAGGGGGCAAGTAATTCACCCCTCCACTTT
CDR3 protein: CASSPFGQGASNSPLHF

J gene: TRBJ1-2
D gene: TRBD1
V gene: TRBV7-2
CDR3 DNA: TGTGCCAGCAGCTTCGTTTTGGGCAGGGGGTTTGGGGGCTACACCTTC
CDR3 protein: CASSFVLGRGFGGYTF

J gene: TRBJ1-2
D gene: -
V gene: TRBV27
CDR3 DNA: TGTGCCAGCAGTCCCTCCGGGGTCCGGGGTGGCTACACCTTC
CDR3 protein: CASSPSGVRGGYTF

J gene: TRBJ1-1
D gene: -
V gene: TRBV7-2
CDR3 DNA: TGTGCCAGCAGCTTACTTCAGTTGAACACTGAAGCTTTCTTT
CDR3 protein: CASSLLQLNTEAFF

J gene: TRBJ2-5
D gene: TRBD2
V gene: TRBV14
CDR3 DNA: TGTGCCAGCAGCCGCCGGGGGGGCCAAGAGACCCAGTACTTC
CDR3 protein: CASSRRGGQETQYF

J gene: TRBJ2-1
D gene: TRBD2
V gene: TRBV29-1
CDR3 DNA: TGCAGCGTTGACGGGAGACTAGCGGACGAGCAGTTCTTC
CDR3 protein: CSVDGRLADEQFF

J gene: TRBJ2-3
D gene: -
V gene: TRBV7-2
CDR3 DNA: TGTGCCAGCAGCTTTAGTTGGACACTGAGAGATACGCAGTATTTT
CDR3 protein: CASSFSWTLRDTQYF

J gene: TRBJ1-6
D gene: TRBD1
V gene: TRBV9
CDR3 DNA: TGTGCCAGCAGCTTCGGACAGGGTAATTCACCCCTCCACTTT
CDR3 protein: CASSFGQGNSPLHF

J gene: TRBJ1-1
D gene: -
V gene: TRBV5-6
CDR3 DNA: TGTGCCAGCAGCTATGGGCTGAACACTGAAGCTTTCTTT
CDR3 protein: CASSYGLNTEAFF

J gene: TRBJ2-5
D gene: -
V gene: TRBV7-2
CDR3 DNA: TGTGCCAGCAGCTCAAAAGAGACCCAGTACTTC
CDR3 protein: CASSSKETQYF

J gene: TRBJ2-7
D gene: TRBD2
V gene: TRBV4-2
CDR3 DNA: TGTGCCAGCAGCCAAGATCTAGCGGGGGCTACCTACGAGCAGTACTTC
CDR3 protein: CASSQDLAGATYEQYF

J gene: TRBJ2-7
D gene: -
V gene: TRBV7-8
CDR3 DNA: TGTGCCAGCAGCTCCCCCCCAGACAGGAGCTACGAGCAGTACTTC
CDR3 protein: CASSSPPDRSYEQYF

J gene: TRBJ2-7
D gene: TRBD2
V gene: TRBV5-1
CDR3 DNA: TGCGCCAGCAGCTTGCTCGCTAGCGGGGGCGACGAGCAGTACTTC
CDR3 protein: CASSLLASGGDEQYF

J gene: TRBJ2-3
D gene: -
V gene: TRBV9
CDR3 DNA: TGTGCCAGCAGGGGAGCCGGTGGAAGCACGCAGTATTTT
CDR3 protein: CASRGAGGSTQYF

J gene: TRBJ2-4
D gene: TRBD1
V gene: TRBV28
CDR3 DNA: TGTGCCAGCAGTATACAGGGGGCCAAAAACATTCAGTACTTC
CDR3 protein: CASSIQGAKNIQYF

J gene: TRBJ2-3
D gene: TRBD2
V gene: TRBV5-1
CDR3 DNA: TGCGCCAGCAGCTTGATCGGGATAGCGGGGAGCCCGACAGATACGCAGTATTTT
CDR3 protein: CASSLIGIAGSPTDTQYF

J gene: TRBJ1-5
D gene: TRBD1
V gene: TRBV4-2
CDR3 DNA: TGTGCCAGCAGCCAAACGGGACAGGGTGGACAGCCCCAGCATTTT
CDR3 protein: CASSQTGQGGQPQHF

J gene: TRBJ2-1
D gene: TRBD2
V gene: TRBV5-1
CDR3 DNA: TGCGCCAGCAGCTACGGGGGGGCGAATGAGCAGTTCTTC
CDR3 protein: CASSYGGANEQFF

J gene: TRBJ2-1
D gene: TRBD2
V gene: TRBV7-9
CDR3 DNA: TGTGCCAGCAGCCCCGGACTAGCGGGGGCCCCACAGTTCTTC
CDR3 protein: CASSPGLAGAPQFF

J gene: TRBJ1-6
D gene: -
V gene: TRBV6-6
CDR3 DNA: TGTGCCAGCAGTCCCCGGATCGGGGGTAATTCACCCCTCCACTTT
CDR3 protein: CASSPRIGGNSPLHF

J gene: TRBJ2-7
D gene: TRBD1
V gene: TRBV5-1
CDR3 DNA: TGCGCCAGCAGCACATCACAGGGGATGGGCGAGCAGTACTTC
CDR3 protein: CASSTSQGMGEQYF

J gene: TRBJ2-3
D gene: TRBD1
V gene: TRBV2
CDR3 DNA: TGTGCCAGGAAAATTAGGGACAGCCGAAAGGATACGCAGTATTTT
CDR3 protein: CARKIRDSRKDTQYF

J gene: TRBJ1-1
D gene: -
V gene: TRBV27
CDR3 DNA: TGTGCCAGCAGTATCGGGTCTTTACCCCGGAGGGAGGCCGACATGAACACTGAAGCTTTCTTT
CDR3 protein: CASSIGSLPRREADMNTEAFF

J gene: TRBJ1-3
D gene: -
V gene: TRBV6-1
CDR3 DNA: TGTGCCAGCAGAATTGCAGGAGGCTCTGGAAACACCATATATTTT
CDR3 protein: CASRIAGGSGNTIYF

J gene: TRBJ2-1
D gene: -
V gene: TRBV27
CDR3 DNA: TGTGCCAGCAGTTTATCCCAAGGGGAAACCTACAATGAGCAGTTCTTC
CDR3 protein: CASSLSQGETYNEQFF

J gene: TRBJ2-5
D gene: TRBD2
V gene: TRBV12-5
CDR3 DNA: TGTGCTAGTGGTTTGTCGGCTAGCGGGGGCCAAGAGACCCAGTACTTC
CDR3 protein: CASGLSASGGQETQYF

J gene: TRBJ1-1
D gene: -
V gene: TRBV4-2
CDR3 DNA: TGTGCCAGCAGCCAAGGTCGAGATGTTGAAGCTTTCTTT
CDR3 protein: CASSQGRDVEAFF

J gene: TRBJ2-7
D gene: TRBD2
V gene: TRBV13
CDR3 DNA: TGTGCCAGCAGCCTTTCTAGCGGGGGCCCCTACGAGCAGTACTTC
CDR3 protein: CASSLSSGGPYEQYF

J gene: TRBJ2-3
D gene: -
V gene: TRBV5-5
CDR3 DNA: TGTGCCAGCAGCTTGACATTCACAGATACGCAGTATTTT
CDR3 protein: CASSLTFTDTQYF

J gene: TRBJ1-2
D gene: -
V gene: TRBV7-2
CDR3 DNA: TGTGCCAGAAGGCCGGCGGGCTATGGCTACACCTTC
CDR3 protein: CARRPAGYGYTF

J gene: TRBJ2-1
D gene: -
V gene: TRBV5-1
CDR3 DNA: TGCGCCAGCAGCTTGGACCGAATAAAACGGGGCTCCTACAATGAGCAGTTCTTC
CDR3 protein: CASSLDRIKRGSYNEQFF

J gene: TRBJ2-1
D gene: TRBD2
V gene: TRBV6-1
CDR3 DNA: TGTGCCAGCGGGTTAGCGGGGGACCCTCCGGAGCAGTTCTTC
CDR3 protein: CASGLAGDPPEQFF

J gene: TRBJ1-4
D gene: TRBD1
V gene: TRBV5-1
CDR3 DNA: TGCGCCAGCAGCTCTCAGGGGGCGGTACGGGAAAAACTGTTTTTT
CDR3 protein: CASSSQGAVREKLFF

J gene: TRBJ2-7
D gene: TRBD1
V gene: TRBV6-1
CDR3 DNA: TGTGCCAGCAGCCTTACCGGGACAGCCTCCTACGAGCAGTACTTC
CDR3 protein: CASSLTGTASYEQYF

J gene: TRBJ2-3
D gene: TRBD2
V gene: TRBV10-2
CDR3 DNA: TGCGCCAGCAGTGAACCTAGCGGGCCAAGCACAGATACGCAGTATTTT
CDR3 protein: CASSEPSGPSTDTQYF

J gene: TRBJ2-7
D gene: -
V gene: TRBV7-9
CDR3 DNA: TGTGCCAGCAGTCTCAATTACGAGCAGTACTTC
CDR3 protein: CASSLNYEQYF

J gene: TRBJ2-3
D gene: -
V gene: TRBV28
CDR3 DNA: TGTGCCAGCAGCGATCGAGGTAGCACAGATACGCAGTATTTT
CDR3 protein: CASSDRGSTDTQYF

J gene: TRBJ2-7
D gene: TRBD1
V gene: TRBV5-1
CDR3 DNA: TGCGCCAGCAGCTTGGAAGGGGACAGGGGCCACGAGCAGTACTTC
CDR3 protein: CASSLEGDRGHEQYF

J gene: TRBJ2-7
D gene: TRBD2
V gene: TRBV18
CDR3 DNA: TGTGCCAGCTCACCACCCATGGGGGGGGACTCCGAGCAGTACTTC
CDR3 protein: CASSPPMGGDSEQYF

J gene: TRBJ2-3
D gene: -
V gene: TRBV18
CDR3 DNA: TGTGCCAGCTCCCCTGATTTCCGGGATACGCAGTATTTT
CDR3 protein: CASSPDFRDTQYF

J gene: TRBJ2-5
D gene: TRBD2
V gene: TRBV10-3
CDR3 DNA: TGTGCCATCAGTGAGGGACTAGCGGGGCGTCAAGAGACCCAGTACTTC
CDR3 protein: CAISEGLAGRQETQYF

J gene: TRBJ1-4
D gene: -
V gene: TRBV5-1
CDR3 DNA: TGCGCCAGCAGCTTGCGCCCGACAGTTGCAACTAATGAAAAACTGTTTTTT
CDR3 protein: CASSLRPTVATNEKLFF

J gene: TRBJ1-1
D gene: TRBD1
V gene: TRBV7-2
CDR3 DNA: TGTGCCAGCAGCCCAACAGGGGTTCGGACTGAAGCTTTCTTT
CDR3 protein: CASSPTGVRTEAFF